The 31 T cell receptor beta chains in this list originate from one sample, sequenced in a study of T-cell reconstitution after alpha-beta-depleted transplantation in children. Unique molecular identifiers were used to barcode this TCRbeta library. Via MiXCR, TCRdb re-called the PCR reads, giving one row per CDR3 protein. The sample lists 65,000 to 90,000 distinct CDR3 sequences, roughly a tenth seen once, with roughly 13% in the top ten. This material consisted of PBMCs, taken before TCRalphabeta/CD19-depleted stem cell transplant. These receptor sequences come from a boy between 10 and 17 years old with acute myeloid leukemia, due to receive a stem cell transplant.

This clonotype was seen repeatedly, ten times or more. This sequence joins TRBV27 and TRBJ2-6; 10 nucleotides line up with TRBD2. V trimming: 5 bases; J trimming: 0 bases; junction bases outside the gene matches: 4. In germline, CDR1 is MNHEY, CDR2 SMNVEV (reference sequence). The CDR3 totals 17 residues. CDR3 residues: CASSILAGTSGANVLTF. The CDR3 DNA sequence: TGTGCCAGCAGTATACTAGCGGGAACCTCTGGGGCCAACGTCCTGACTTTC.

This clonotype has at least ten counts. This chain links TRBV27 with TRBJ2-2; 9 positions match TRBD1. The germline V gene has CDR1 MNHEY and CDR2 SMNVEV (reference sequence). CDR3 size: 15 residues. The V gene end was trimmed by 6 bases and the J gene end by 3 bases; junction bases not matched to a gene: 5. CDR3: CASRPGTGYTGELFF. Here the CDR3 DNA reads TGTGCCAGCAGACCCGGGACAGGGTACACCGGGGAGCTGTTTTTT.

The rearrangement links TRBV20-1 to TRBJ2-2, with 9 positions matching TRBD1. J was trimmed by 5 bases and V by 1 base; bases with no gene match: 11. The CDR3 sequence is 17 residues long. Germline V gene data show CDR1 as DFQATT and CDR2 as SNEGSKA (reference sequence). In nucleotides, the CDR3 is TGCAGTGCTAGAGTCTGGGCTCCGGGACAGGGAACCGGGGAGCTGTTTTTT. The encoded protein is CSARVWAPGQGTGELFF.

This clonotype was counted many times. The J gene is TRBJ1-5, the V gene TRBV20-1; D is possibly TRBD1 (6 bases). There are 14 residues in the CDR3. The germline V gene has CDR1 DFQATT and CDR2 SNEGSKA (reference sequence). V lost 2 bases to trimming and J lost 1 base, with 9 bases between them. The CDR3 bases are TGCAGTGCTAGAAAAACAGGGAGCAATCAGCCCCAGCATTTT. The encoded protein is CSARKTGSNQPQHF.

This clonotype was recorded at least ten times. The chain employs TRBV20-1 and TRBJ2-2, with D tentatively TRBD1 or TRBD2 (5 bases each). Germline CDR1 reads DFQATT; CDR2 reads SNEGSKA (reference sequence). Trimming stripped 6 bases from V and 6 bases from J, with 20 bases between. The CDR3 has 15 amino acids. The CDR3 DNA sequence: TGCAGTGCCCATTCCGGGACGGAGGTATCCGGGGAGCTGTTTTTT. It is translated as CSAHSGTEVSGELFF.

This clonotype was found many times. DNA of the CDR3: TGTGCCAGCAGCACAACAGGGGGGGCTTACGAGCAGTACTTC. Its protein is CASSTTGGAYEQYF. V usage is TRBV7-9 and J usage is TRBJ2-7, with D possibly being TRBD1 (8 bases). Trimming pared 5 bases from V and 4 bases from J, leaving 15 bases between. The CDR3 length is 14 residues. Germline assignment: CDR1 SEHNR and CDR2 FQNEAQ (reference sequence).

This clonotype was found many times. CDR3 residues: CASRPTGLDTQYF. The CDR3 DNA is TGTGCCAGCAGACCCACAGGGCTCGATACGCAGTATTTT. The chain recombines TRBV3-1 with TRBJ2-3, with D perhaps TRBD1 (6 bases). This CDR3 comprises 13 residues. V shed 6 bases and J shed 6 bases, with 13 bases lying between them. Germline loops: CDR1 LGHDT, CDR2 YNNKEL (reference sequence).

This clonotype was seen ten or more times. This chain connects TRBV7-3 to TRBJ2-1; the D gene is possibly TRBD1 (6 bases). The CDR3 runs to 16 residues. Per the germline V gene, CDR1 is SGHTA and CDR2 is FQGTGA. V lost 1 base to trimming and J lost 4 bases, with 14 bases between them. CDR3 sequence reads: CASSLNRVHPYNEQFF. CDR3 nucleotides: TGTGCCAGCAGCTTAAACAGGGTCCACCCTTACAATGAGCAGTTCTTC.

V gene TRBV7-2 combines with J gene TRBJ2-7, with D uncertain. The germline CDR1 and CDR2 sequences are SGHTA and FQGNSA. CDR3 length: 13 residues. V lost 5 bases and J lost 3, with 11 bases in between. CDR3 bases: TGTGCCAGCAGCCTAACCAGTGGCTACGAGCAGTACTTC. It translates to CASSLTSGYEQYF.

This clonotype occurred many times. The genes are TRBV29-1 and TRBJ2-7, with TRBD2 matching over 7 bases. CDR1 is SQVTM, CDR2 ANQGSEA, per germline. The CDR3 is made up of 14 amino acids. After removal of 1 base from V and 1 base from J, the junction contained 4 bases not matched to a gene. The DNA for the CDR3 is TGCAGCGTTGAAGGCGGGGGAGGGTCCTACGAGCAGTACTTC. This sequence encodes CSVEGGGGSYEQYF.

This clonotype was found many times. The CDR3, as DNA: TGCAGCGTCGGGACAGCCGATACGCAGTATTTT. Translating it yields CSVGTADTQYF. V is TRBV29-1 and J is TRBJ2-3, with 7 bases that match TRBD1. Germline V gene lookup returns CDR1 SQVTM and CDR2 ANQGSEA. V lost 6 bases to trimming and J lost 6 bases; unmatched junction nucleotides: 3. The CDR3 contains 11 residues.

This clonotype was picked up many times. The chain carries TRBV5-6 and TRBJ2-7, with 7 nucleotides matching TRBD2. Trimming at V came to 2 bases and at J to 0 bases, leaving 11 bases not matched to a gene. This CDR3 comprises 17 residues. Germline V CDR1 and CDR2: SGHDT, YYEEEE. The CDR3 spells CASSLKRLAPFSYEQYF. DNA of the CDR3: TGTGCCAGCAGCTTAAAACGACTAGCCCCGTTCTCCTACGAGCAGTACTTC.

This clonotype appeared many times. J is TRBJ2-5 and V is TRBV15; 9 bases agree with TRBD2. The V and J ends lost 3 bases and 4 bases, in that order; junction bases with no gene match: 12. The CDR3 consists of 17 residues. Germline values: CDR1 LNHNV, CDR2 YYDKDF (reference sequence). CDR3 bases: TGTGCCACCAGCAGCAGACTAGCGGAAGGGAGTCCAGAGACCCAGTACTTC. This encodes CATSSRLAEGSPETQYF.

In its sample, this clonotype was seen a few times. The chain couples TRBV18 to TRBJ2-7, with D possibly matching TRBD2 (5 bases). The V and J ends lost 9 bases and 2 bases respectively, with 20 bases between them. Germline V CDR1 and CDR2: KGHSH, LQKENI. The CDR3 consists of 15 residues. The CDR3 DNA reads as TGTGCCAGTCGGCCAGGACTTCCTAGACCCTACGAGCAGTACTTC. This codes for CASRPGLPRPYEQYF. The entire variable domain, with the rest obtained from reference TRBV18 and TRBJ2-7, is as follows: NAGVMQNPRHLVRRRGQEARLRCSPMKGHSHVYWYRQLPEEGLKFMVYLQKENIIDESGMPKERFSAEFPKEGPSILRIQQVVRGDSAAYFCASRPGLPRPYEQYFGPGTRLTVT.

This clonotype occurred many times. The chain has TRBV5-1 and TRBJ1-1; no firm D call. Germline CDR1 and CDR2: SGHRS and YFSETQ. The V end was cut by 0 bases, the J end by 0 bases, with 9 bases between. The CDR3 extends over 15 amino acids. CDR3 protein: CASSLVRAVNTEAFF. CDR3 bases: TGCGCCAGCAGCTTGGTCCGGGCGGTGAACACTGAAGCTTTCTTT.

The table lists this clonotype with many counts. The CDR3: CSTQGEAKNIQYF. The CDR3, as DNA: TGCAGCACCCAGGGGGAGGCCAAAAACATTCAGTACTTC. The chain recombines TRBV20-1 with TRBJ2-4, with TRBD1 identical over 7 bases. Germline assignment: CDR1 DFQATT and CDR2 SNEGSKA (reference sequence). The CDR3 extends over 13 amino acids.

This clonotype was picked up many times. This sequence joins TRBV5-1 and TRBJ1-1, with D tentatively TRBD1 (6 bases). There are 16 residues in the CDR3. The V gene lost 6 bases and the J gene lost 3 bases, with 21 bases spanning the gap. CDR1 and CDR2 (germline): SGHRS, YFSETQ. This CDR3 is CASKRNEGGEDTEAFF. The CDR3 DNA reads TGCGCCAGCAAGAGAAACGAGGGGGGCGAGGACACTGAAGCTTTCTTT.

This clonotype was seen many times. The chain carries TRBV27 and TRBJ1-4; D not resolved. The CDR3 consists of 13 residues. V lost 3 bases, J lost 4 bases, and 6 bases lay in between. Looked up from germline, CDR1 is MNHEY and CDR2 is SMNVEV (reference sequence). The CDR3: CASSFWGNEKLFF. CDR3 DNA sequence: TGTGCCAGCAGTTTCTGGGGTAATGAAAAACTGTTTTTT. The whole variable domain, remainder taken from reference TRBV27 and TRBJ1-4, is EAQVTQNPRYLITVTGKKLTVTCSQNMNHEYMSWYRQDPGLGLRQIYYSMNVEVTDKGDVPEGYKVSRKEKRNFPLILESPSPNQTSLYFCASSFWGNEKLFFGSGTQLSVL.

This clonotype has a count of ten or more. The chain employs TRBV25-1 and TRBJ2-7; tentatively, D is TRBD1 (5 bases). CDR1 is MGHDK, CDR2 SYGVNS, per germline. This CDR3 has 16 residues. With 5 bases removed from V and 1 base from J, the gap between germline ends came to 18 bases. The DNA for the CDR3 is TGTGCCAGCAGTCAGCAGAGACAGCGCACGTCCTACGAGCAGTACGTC. This encodes CASSQQRQRTSYEQYV.

This clonotype was picked up many times. The V gene is TRBV6-5, the J gene TRBJ2-2; 8 nucleotides align to TRBD1. Looked up from germline, CDR1 is MNHEY and CDR2 is SVGAGI. J gave up 3 bases and V 4 bases, and 10 bases lay outside the gene matches. The CDR3 runs to 17 residues. CDR3: CASSSGQGWVDTGELFF. The CDR3 bases are TGTGCCAGCAGTTCTGGACAGGGATGGGTGGACACCGGGGAGCTGTTTTTT.

This clonotype was picked up one time. The rearrangement joins TRBV9 to TRBJ2-3; no definite D call. Germline V CDR1 and CDR2: SGDLS, YYNGEE. Trimming left V 2 bases short and J 1 base short, with 8 bases between. The CDR3 runs to 14 residues. CDR3 region: CASSVGRGTDTQYF. In DNA form, the CDR3 reads TGTGCCAGCAGCGTTGGACGGGGCACAGATACGCAGTATTTT.

At least ten counts were recorded for this clonotype. The gene calls are TRBV25-1 and TRBJ1-6, with D maybe TRBD1 (5 bases). The CDR3 spans 14 residues. Germline assignment: CDR1 MGHDK and CDR2 SYGVNS. Trimming took 7 bases from V and 8 from J, leaving 15 bases between them. CDR3 bases: TGTGCCAGCATGGCGTGGGACTCTGATTCACCCCTCCACTTT. This gives the protein CASMAWDSDSPLHF.

A note on this clonotype: A much larger clone differs from this one at a single base, so this may be a read error. This chain connects TRBV15 to TRBJ2-3; D may be TRBD2 (5 bases). The CDR3 runs to 15 residues. Trimming left V 0 bases short and J 2 bases short, with 9 bases between. Per germline, CDR1 LNHNV and CDR2 YYDKDF (reference sequence). CDR3 amino acids: CATSRESGYTDTQYF. DNA of the CDR3: TGTGCCACCAGCAGAGAGAGCGGATACACAGATACGCAGTATTTT. The whole variable domain, remainder taken from reference TRBV15 and TRBJ2-3, is DAMVIQNPRYQVTQFGKPVTLSCSQTLNHNVMYWYQQKSSQAPKLLFHYYDKDFNNEADTPDNFQSRRPNTSFCFLDIRSPGLGDTAMYLCATSRESGYTDTQYFGPGTRLTVL.

Ten or more counts support this clonotype. The gene calls are TRBV27 and TRBJ1-4; possible D gene TRBD1, 5 bases. Trimming removed 4 bases from V and 4 bases from J, with 10 bases in between. The CDR3 loop spans 14 amino acids. From germline, CDR1 is MNHEY and CDR2 SMNVEV (reference sequence). CDR3 sequence reads: CASSSGRYNEKLFF. The DNA for the CDR3 is TGTGCCAGCAGTTCGGGGCGCTATAATGAAAAACTGTTTTTT.

CDR3: CASSGAGPGNQPQHF. In nucleotides, the CDR3 is TGTGCCAGCAGTGGAGCCGGTCCGGGCAATCAGCCCCAGCATTTT. The chain links TRBV25-1 to TRBJ1-5; no reliable D call. Germline CDR1 is MGHDK and CDR2 is SYGVNS. The CDR3 runs to 15 residues. Trimming removed 4 bases from V and 2 bases from J, with 12 bases in between.

This clonotype was seen many times. The chain couples TRBV20-1 to TRBJ2-5, with 7 positions matching TRBD2. Germline V gene sequence: CDR1 DFQATT, CDR2 SNEGSKA (reference sequence). The CDR3 loop spans 14 amino acids. Trimming at V came to 6 bases and at J to 4 bases, leaving 11 bases not matched to a gene. This CDR3 reads CSATRGSGAETQYF. Here the CDR3 DNA reads TGCAGTGCCACGCGGGGGAGCGGTGCAGAGACCCAGTACTTC.

This clonotype was observed many times. The CDR3 spells CASRELAGGYNEQFF. CDR3 bases: TGTGCCAGCAGGGAACTAGCGGGGGGGTATAATGAGCAGTTCTTC. The chain links TRBV12-3 or TRBV12-4 to TRBJ2-1; 13 positions match TRBD2. J gave up 7 bases and V 6 bases, and 6 bases lay outside the gene matches. There are 15 residues in the CDR3.

This clonotype was picked up many times. The genes are TRBV5-1 and TRBJ1-1, with 7 bases aligning to TRBD1. V trimming: 4 bases; J trimming: 4 bases; junction bases outside the gene matches: 4. Per the germline V gene, CDR1 is SGHRS and CDR2 is YFSETQ. The CDR3 contains 13 residues. CDR3 DNA sequence: TGCGCCAGCAGCAGTACAGGGGTCACTGAAGCTTTCTTT. It is translated as CASSSTGVTEAFF.

This clonotype was observed many times. The chain recombines TRBV9 with TRBJ2-5, with D unresolved. The germline CDR1 and CDR2 sequences are SGDLS and YYNGEE. This CDR3 region has 12 residues. Trimming cost V 3 bases and J 4 bases, with 7 bases left between them. For the CDR3, the DNA is TGTGCCAGCAGCGCCAATGGAGAGACCCAGTACTTC. The encoded protein is CASSANGETQYF.

This clonotype has ten or more counts. This chain uses TRBV12-3 or TRBV12-4 with TRBJ2-1; no reliable D call. Trimming shortened V by 6 bases and J by 8 bases, and 23 bases separated the two germline ends. CDR3 length: 16 amino acids. CDR3 sequence: CASSPVESYGVDEQFF. CDR3 nucleotides: TGTGCCAGCAGCCCCGTGGAGTCTTATGGGGTTGATGAGCAGTTCTTC.

This clonotype was found many times. The rearrangement uses TRBV4-1 and TRBJ1-5; D ambiguous. Germline CDR1 and CDR2: MGHRA and YSYEKL. V was pared by 1 base and J by 2 bases, with 0 bases between. This CDR3 is built from 12 residues. Written as DNA, the CDR3 is TGCGCCAGCAGCCAAGGCAATCAGCCCCAGCATTTT. Translating it yields CASSQGNQPQHF.